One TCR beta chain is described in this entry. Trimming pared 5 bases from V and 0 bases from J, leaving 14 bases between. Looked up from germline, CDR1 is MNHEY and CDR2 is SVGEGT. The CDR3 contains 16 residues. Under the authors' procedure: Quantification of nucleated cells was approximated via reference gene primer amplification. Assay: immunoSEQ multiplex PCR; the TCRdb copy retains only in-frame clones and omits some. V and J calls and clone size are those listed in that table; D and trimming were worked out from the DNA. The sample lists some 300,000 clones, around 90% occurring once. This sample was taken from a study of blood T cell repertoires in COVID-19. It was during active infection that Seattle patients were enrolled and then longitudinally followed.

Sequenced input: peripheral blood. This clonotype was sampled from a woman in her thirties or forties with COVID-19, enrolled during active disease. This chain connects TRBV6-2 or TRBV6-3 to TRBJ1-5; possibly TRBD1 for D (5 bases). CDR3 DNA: TGTGCCAGCAGTAGGGGCCGTCTAGATAGCAATCAGCCCCAGCATTTT. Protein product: CASSRGRLDSNQPQHF.